Listed below are T cell receptor beta chains from one sample, sequenced in a study of Ad26.COV2.S vaccination and SARS-CoV-2 variants. Profiled with immunoSEQ multiplex PCR; TCRdb holds only in-frame clones, not every one. The sample lists 300,000 to 450,000 clones; about 92% were seen once. Source: peripheral blood, taken after recovery from COVID-19. The receptors stem from a human donor who had recovered from COVID-19. Each CDR3 is given with its conserved first and last residue. D genes are given only for firm matches. The size field is filled for only some rows; it gives once, few, many or a size class.

v_gene: TRBV19
d_gene: TRBD1
abundance: NA
j_gene: TRBJ1-6
CDR3aa: CASSPQGTPLHF
CDR3nt: TGTGCCAGTAGCCCACAGGGGACACCCCTCCACTTT

v_gene: TRBV5-1
d_gene: TRBD2
abundance: NA
j_gene: TRBJ2-1
CDR3aa: CASYQLAGVNNEQFF
CDR3nt: TGCGCCAGCTATCAGTTAGCGGGGGTAAACAATGAGCAGTTCTTC

v_gene: TRBV19
d_gene: NA
abundance: NA
j_gene: TRBJ2-7
CDR3aa: CASSRGRDAAYEQYF
CDR3nt: TGTGCCAGTAGCCGTGGCCGGGACGCTGCCTACGAGCAGTACTTC

v_gene: TRBV6-2/TRBV6-3
d_gene: NA
abundance: NA
j_gene: TRBJ1-1
CDR3aa: CASSYSMDSRTSMNTEAFF
CDR3nt: TGTGCCAGCAGTTACTCAATGGACAGCAGGACTTCCATGAACACTGAAGCTTTCTTT

v_gene: TRBV9
d_gene: NA
abundance: NA
j_gene: TRBJ2-5
CDR3aa: CASSQQGTQETQYF
CDR3nt: TGTGCCAGCAGCCAGCAGGGAACCCAAGAGACCCAGTACTTC

v_gene: TRBV3-1/TRBV3-2
d_gene: TRBD1
abundance: NA
j_gene: TRBJ2-7
CDR3aa: CASSPRDRGTGEQYF
CDR3nt: TGTGCCAGCAGCCCCCGGGACAGGGGAACAGGAGAGCAGTACTTC

v_gene: TRBV6-5
d_gene: NA
abundance: NA
j_gene: TRBJ2-7
CDR3aa: CASSYWRGAGLYEQYF
CDR3nt: TGTGCCAGCAGTTACTGGCGGGGTGCGGGACTCTACGAGCAGTACTTC

v_gene: TRBV5-5
d_gene: NA
abundance: NA
j_gene: TRBJ2-7
CDR3aa: CASRAAEEQYF
CDR3nt: TGTGCCAGCCGAGCCGCGGAGGAGCAGTACTTC

v_gene: TRBV4-1
d_gene: TRBD1
abundance: NA
j_gene: TRBJ1-2
CDR3aa: CASSQHSGGGYTF
CDR3nt: TGCGCCAGCAGCCAACACTCAGGGGGAGGCTACACCTTC

v_gene: TRBV4-3
d_gene: NA
abundance: NA
j_gene: TRBJ1-6
CDR3aa: CASSQWGGVMALHF
CDR3nt: TGCGCCAGCAGCCAATGGGGGGGGGTTATGGCCCTCCACTTT

v_gene: TRBV27
d_gene: NA
abundance: NA
j_gene: TRBJ2-5
CDR3aa: CASSYINRYQETQYF
CDR3nt: TGTGCCAGCAGTTACATCAACAGGTACCAAGAGACCCAGTACTTC

v_gene: TRBV18
d_gene: TRBD1
abundance: NA
j_gene: TRBJ1-2
CDR3aa: CASSPNRGTYGYTF
CDR3nt: TGTGCCAGCTCGCCCAACAGGGGGACCTATGGCTACACCTTC

v_gene: TRBV6-5
d_gene: TRBD1
abundance: few
j_gene: TRBJ1-5
CDR3aa: CASRGQRLNQPQHF
CDR3nt: TGTGCCAGCAGGGGACAGAGACTTAATCAGCCCCAGCATTTT

v_gene: TRBV7-3
d_gene: NA
abundance: NA
j_gene: TRBJ1-1
CDR3aa: CASSLSGSQFTEAFF
CDR3nt: TGTGCCAGCAGCTTATCAGGGTCGCAATTCACTGAAGCTTTCTTT

v_gene: TRBV7-8
d_gene: TRBD2
abundance: NA
j_gene: TRBJ2-1
CDR3aa: CASSLSSGGPSYNEQFF
CDR3nt: TGTGCCAGCAGCTTGTCTAGCGGGGGACCCTCCTACAATGAGCAGTTCTTC

v_gene: TRBV14
d_gene: NA
abundance: NA
j_gene: TRBJ2-7
CDR3aa: CASSQEKPDEQYF
CDR3nt: TGTGCCAGCAGCCAAGAAAAACCGGACGAGCAGTACTTC

v_gene: TRBV27
d_gene: NA
abundance: NA
j_gene: TRBJ2-6
CDR3aa: CASRIAGANVLTF
CDR3nt: TGTGCCAGCAGGATCGCAGGGGCCAACGTCCTGACTTTC

v_gene: TRBV11-3
d_gene: TRBD2
abundance: NA
j_gene: TRBJ2-3
CDR3aa: CASSLSRAGGADTQYF
CDR3nt: TGTGCCAGCAGCTTGTCCCGGGCGGGGGGGGCAGATACGCAGTATTTT

v_gene: TRBV27
d_gene: NA
abundance: NA
j_gene: TRBJ2-1
CDR3aa: CASSLGTNSYNEQFF
CDR3nt: TGTGCCAGCAGTTTAGGCACCAACTCCTACAATGAGCAGTTCTTC

v_gene: TRBV6-5
d_gene: NA
abundance: once
j_gene: TRBJ2-5
CDR3aa: CANRGIQETQYF
CDR3nt: TGTGCCAATCGGGGGATTCAAGAGACCCAGTACTTC

v_gene: TRBV3-1/TRBV3-2
d_gene: NA
abundance: NA
j_gene: TRBJ1-2
CDR3aa: CASSPAFLGYGYTF
CDR3nt: TGTGCCAGCAGCCCCGCATTTTTAGGGTATGGCTACACCTTC

v_gene: TRBV12-5
d_gene: NA
abundance: NA
j_gene: TRBJ1-2
CDR3aa: CASGLVLGAQAGYTF
CDR3nt: TGTGCTAGTGGTTTGGTGTTGGGGGCCCAGGCTGGCTACACCTTC

v_gene: TRBV7-2
d_gene: TRBD1
abundance: NA
j_gene: TRBJ1-4
CDR3aa: CASSSDRGDEKLFF
CDR3nt: TGTGCCAGCAGCTCGGACAGGGGAGATGAAAAACTGTTTTTT

v_gene: TRBV6-5
d_gene: TRBD1
abundance: NA
j_gene: TRBJ1-1
CDR3aa: CASSLYRGTEAFF
CDR3nt: TGTGCCAGCAGTTTGTACAGGGGGACTGAAGCTTTCTTT

v_gene: TRBV9
d_gene: NA
abundance: NA
j_gene: TRBJ2-2
CDR3aa: CASSPDPHTGELFF
CDR3nt: TGTGCCAGCAGCCCCGACCCCCACACCGGGGAGCTGTTTTTT

v_gene: TRBV5-1
d_gene: TRBD2
abundance: NA
j_gene: TRBJ2-5
CDR3aa: CASSSNGGALKTETQYF
CDR3nt: TGCGCCAGCAGCTCCAACGGGGGGGCATTAAAAACAGAGACCCAGTACTTC

v_gene: TRBV24-1
d_gene: NA
abundance: NA
j_gene: TRBJ2-7
CDR3aa: CATSDGYEQYF
CDR3nt: TGTGCCACCAGTGATGGGTACGAGCAGTACTTC

v_gene: TRBV7-8
d_gene: NA
abundance: once
j_gene: TRBJ1-2
CDR3aa: CASSLVAGAGGYTF
CDR3nt: TGTGCCAGCAGCTTAGTTGCAGGGGCGGGCGGCTACACCTTC

v_gene: TRBV27
d_gene: NA
abundance: NA
j_gene: TRBJ2-5
CDR3aa: CASSLARPARLQETQYF
CDR3nt: TGTGCCAGCAGTTTAGCCCGCCCAGCGAGACTTCAAGAGACCCAGTACTTC

v_gene: TRBV5-1
d_gene: NA
abundance: NA
j_gene: TRBJ2-3
CDR3aa: CASSLVPGSSDTQYF
CDR3nt: TGCGCCAGCAGCTTGGTTCCAGGGAGCTCAGATACGCAGTATTTT

v_gene: TRBV6-5
d_gene: NA
abundance: NA
j_gene: TRBJ1-1
CDR3aa: CASSYRGQNTEAFF
CDR3nt: TGTGCCAGCAGTTACAGGGGTCAAAACACTGAAGCTTTCTTT

v_gene: TRBV11-3
d_gene: NA
abundance: NA
j_gene: TRBJ1-5
CDR3aa: CASTKGLSNQPQHF
CDR3nt: TGTGCCAGCACCAAGGGACTTAGCAATCAGCCCCAGCATTTT

v_gene: TRBV19
d_gene: NA
abundance: NA
j_gene: TRBJ1-6
CDR3aa: CASRDFSESPLHF
CDR3nt: TGTGCCAGTAGAGATTTCAGTGAGTCACCCCTCCACTTT

v_gene: TRBV2
d_gene: TRBD2
abundance: NA
j_gene: TRBJ2-2
CDR3aa: CASSAERGGFGTGELFF
CDR3nt: TGTGCCAGCAGTGCCGAGCGGGGGGGCTTCGGCACCGGGGAGCTGTTTTTT

v_gene: TRBV6-2/TRBV6-3
d_gene: NA
abundance: once
j_gene: TRBJ1-5
CDR3aa: CASSRNREVSNQPQHF
CDR3nt: TGTGCCAGCAGCCGAAACCGGGAAGTTTCCAATCAGCCCCAGCATTTT

v_gene: TRBV3-1/TRBV3-2
d_gene: NA
abundance: NA
j_gene: TRBJ2-3
CDR3aa: CASSQGKDTQYF
CDR3nt: TGTGCCAGCAGCCAAGGGAAAGATACGCAGTATTTT

v_gene: TRBV6-5
d_gene: NA
abundance: NA
j_gene: TRBJ2-2
CDR3aa: CASSYGGARTGELFF
CDR3nt: TGTGCCAGCAGTTACGGGGGGGCGAGAACCGGGGAGCTGTTTTTT

v_gene: TRBV6-2/TRBV6-3
d_gene: NA
abundance: NA
j_gene: TRBJ1-2
CDR3aa: CASTPNVLYGYTF
CDR3nt: TGTGCCAGCACCCCCAACGTCCTATATGGCTACACCTTC

v_gene: TRBV4-3
d_gene: NA
abundance: NA
j_gene: TRBJ2-2
CDR3aa: CASSPQGLGTGELFF
CDR3nt: TGCGCCAGCAGCCCCCAGGGGCTAGGGACCGGGGAGCTGTTTTTT

v_gene: TRBV4-3
d_gene: TRBD1
abundance: NA
j_gene: TRBJ1-2
CDR3aa: CASSHRQGRGYTF
CDR3nt: TGCGCCAGCAGCCATAGACAGGGACGTGGCTACACCTTC

v_gene: TRBV18
d_gene: TRBD1
abundance: NA
j_gene: TRBJ1-1
CDR3aa: CASTNVGPGGTDTEAFF
CDR3nt: TGTGCCAGCACCAACGTCGGCCCAGGGGGGACCGACACTGAAGCTTTCTTT

v_gene: TRBV3-1/TRBV3-2
d_gene: TRBD2
abundance: NA
j_gene: TRBJ2-7
CDR3aa: CASSPSSGGPHEQYF
CDR3nt: TGTGCCAGCAGCCCCTCTAGCGGGGGGCCCCACGAGCAGTACTTC

v_gene: TRBV2
d_gene: NA
abundance: NA
j_gene: TRBJ1-2
CDR3aa: CASRPGQSNYGYTF
CDR3nt: TGTGCCAGCAGACCTGGACAGTCTAACTATGGCTACACCTTC

v_gene: TRBV6-5
d_gene: TRBD1
abundance: NA
j_gene: TRBJ2-1
CDR3aa: CASSPHGTGGGEQFF
CDR3nt: TGTGCCAGCAGTCCCCACGGGACAGGGGGAGGTGAGCAGTTCTTC

v_gene: TRBV3-1/TRBV3-2
d_gene: NA
abundance: NA
j_gene: TRBJ2-5
CDR3aa: CATSAETQYF
CDR3nt: TGTGCCACGTCGGCAGAGACCCAGTACTTC

v_gene: TRBV7-9
d_gene: NA
abundance: NA
j_gene: TRBJ1-1
CDR3aa: CASSLGQFEAFF
CDR3nt: TGTGCCAGCAGCTTAGGCCAGTTTGAAGCTTTCTTT

v_gene: TRBV27
d_gene: TRBD1
abundance: NA
j_gene: TRBJ1-4
CDR3aa: CASSSSGQGWEKLFF
CDR3nt: TGTGCCAGCAGTTCCTCCGGACAGGGGTGGGAAAAACTGTTTTTT

v_gene: TRBV2
d_gene: TRBD1
abundance: NA
j_gene: TRBJ2-1
CDR3aa: CASSGQGHEQFF
CDR3nt: TGTGCCAGCAGTGGACAGGGCCATGAGCAGTTCTTC

v_gene: TRBV7-9
d_gene: NA
abundance: once
j_gene: TRBJ1-2
CDR3aa: CASSPPGLEFNYGYTF
CDR3nt: TGTGCCAGCAGCCCACCCGGACTAGAGTTCAACTATGGCTACACCTTC

v_gene: TRBV27
d_gene: NA
abundance: NA
j_gene: TRBJ2-7
CDR3aa: CASTGTDNEQYF
CDR3nt: TGTGCCAGCACCGGGACGGATAACGAGCAGTACTTC

v_gene: TRBV5-1
d_gene: NA
abundance: NA
j_gene: TRBJ1-1
CDR3aa: CASTRGRLDTEAFF
CDR3nt: TGCGCCAGCACTCGGGGCCGCCTAGACACTGAAGCTTTCTTT

v_gene: TRBV3-1/TRBV3-2
d_gene: TRBD1
abundance: NA
j_gene: TRBJ1-2
CDR3aa: CASRLRGQGIDGYTF
CDR3nt: TGTGCCAGCAGATTACGGGGACAGGGAATAGACGGCTACACCTTC

v_gene: TRBV5-6
d_gene: TRBD1
abundance: NA
j_gene: TRBJ1-5
CDR3aa: CASSLRQGQPQHF
CDR3nt: TGTGCCAGCAGCCTCCGACAGGGTCAGCCCCAGCATTTT